Below are 25 T cell receptor beta chains sequenced from a single sample in a study of T cells in Graves' hyperthyroidism and ophthalmopathy. RNA transcripts gave rise to amplified TCR beta CDR3 regions. The TCR CDR3 first-round RT-PCR relied on the HTBI primer set. Via MiXCR, TCRdb re-called the multiplex PCR reads, giving one row per CDR3 protein. Among some 720,000 distinct CDR3 sequences, about 17% were seen once, and the ten largest hold approximately 8.4%. Specimen: blood. The receptors here all came from a man between 18 and 35 years old with Graves' hyperthyroidism.

This clonotype came up a few times. The chain combines TRBV12-3 or TRBV12-4 with TRBJ2-7; 8 nucleotides match TRBD1. The CDR3 is 16 residues long. V was clipped by 8 bases and J by 4 bases; unmatched bases: 16. The CDR3 DNA reads as TGTGCCAGCGGTAATGGCCTCGGACAGGGTTTGTACGAGCAGTACTTC. This sequence encodes CASGNGLGQGLYEQYF.

This clonotype showed up just a few times. CDR3 in DNA: TGCAGCGTTGAAGAGGGGGCTAGCGGGAAGTATAGCACAGATACGCAGTATTTT. Translated, it gives CSVEEGASGKYSTDTQYF. The J gene is TRBJ2-3, the V gene TRBV29-1, with 9 bases that match TRBD2. CDR1 is SQVTM and CDR2 is ANQGSEA in the germline V gene. The CDR3 contains 18 residues. Losses at the gene ends were 0 bases for V and 0 bases for J; bases not matched to a gene: 10.

This clonotype showed up just a few times. The chain couples TRBV11-2 to TRBJ2-7, with 7 nucleotides matching TRBD1. The DNA end favors TRBJ2-1, so the J call may be wrong. The CDR3 is 13 residues long. Germline assignment: CDR1 SGHAT and CDR2 FQNNGV. The CDR3 loop is CASSLGQGYEQFF. The CDR3 nucleotides read TGTGCCAGCAGCTTAGGACAGGGCTACGAGCAGTTCTTC.

This clonotype was counted once. One end of the junction varies from germline; a read error may be responsible. The chain uses TRBV7-7 and TRBJ2-3; D is uncertain. This CDR3 region has 13 residues. Germline V gives CDR1 SSHAT, CDR2 FNYEAQ (reference sequence). Here the CDR3 reads CASSLERFDTQYF. As DNA, the CDR3 is TGTGCTAGCAGCTTAGAACGGTTCGATACGCAGTATTTT.

This clonotype was picked up many times. V gene TRBV7-2 combines with J gene TRBJ2-1, with 7 bases fitting TRBD2. V lost 5 bases to trimming and J lost 0 bases; unmatched junction nucleotides: 4. Looked up from germline, CDR1 is SGHTA and CDR2 is FQGNSA. This CDR3 region has 15 residues. The CDR3 spells CASSREATSYNEQFF. The CDR3 DNA follows: TGTGCCAGCAGCCGGGAGGCTACCTCCTACAATGAGCAGTTCTTC.

In DNA form, the CDR3 reads TGTGCCAGCAGGGGAGAAGGGGGGGACGGCACTAGCTATGATACGCAGTATTTT. The encoded protein is CASRGEGGDGTSYDTQYF. The genes are TRBV6-1 and TRBJ2-3; weak D call: TRBD2 (7 bases). The ends were cut back, 6 bases at V and 6 bases at J, with 28 bases in the middle. The CDR3 is 18 amino acids. Germline CDR1 is MNHNS and CDR2 is SASEGT.

This clonotype was seen ten or more times. The chain links TRBV27 to TRBJ2-4, with TRBD2 matching over 16 bases. Germline V gene data show CDR1 as MNHEY and CDR2 as SMNVEV (reference sequence). The CDR3 consists of 19 residues. Trimming removed 4 bases from V and 5 bases from J; junction bases left unmatched: 11. Here the CDR3 DNA reads TGTGCCAGCAGTTCAGCGCCGGGACTAGCGGGAGGGCCCCAAAACATTCAGTACTTC. As protein: CASSSAPGLAGGPQNIQYF.

This clonotype was found a few times. The chain carries TRBV5-6 and TRBJ1-4, with no clear D. Germline values: CDR1 SGHDT, CDR2 YYEEEE. The CDR3 consists of 13 residues. The V gene lost 0 bases and the J gene lost 8 bases, with 8 bases spanning the gap. As DNA, the CDR3 is TGTGCCAGCAGCTTGGGGTCAATGGAAAAACTGTTTTTT. This codes for CASSLGSMEKLFF.

This clonotype occurred a few times. The chain uses TRBV9 and TRBJ2-1; 13 bases line up with TRBD2. The CDR3 is 16 amino acids. Germline CDR1 reads SGDLS; CDR2 reads YYNGEE. The V segment lost 3 bases and the J segment 4 bases; nucleotides outside the gene matches: 4. CDR3 DNA sequence: TGTGCCAGCAGCGAAGGACTAGCGGGAGATTACAATGAGCAGTTCTTC. Translation: CASSEGLAGDYNEQFF.

This clonotype was found a few times. The chain uses TRBV5-6 and TRBJ1-1, with 11 bases fitting TRBD1. The length of the CDR3 is 17 residues. Per the germline V gene, CDR1 is SGHDT and CDR2 is YYEEEE. The J segment lost 4 bases and the V segment lost 2 bases, leaving 10 bases of the junction unmatched. CDR3: CASSLGQGADWSTEAFF. The CDR3, as DNA: TGTGCCAGCAGCTTAGGACAGGGGGCCGATTGGAGCACTGAAGCTTTCTTT.

Note on this clonotype: A much larger clonotype is one base distant, so this may be a read error. The V gene is TRBV24-1, the J gene TRBJ2-7; no definite D call. This CDR3 is built from 12 residues. Germline values: CDR1 KGHDR, CDR2 SFDVKD. The CDR3 DNA is TGTGCCACCAGTGATGGATCCTACGAGCAGCACTTC. Translating it yields CATSDGSYEQHF.

This clonotype was picked up a small number of times. This chain joins TRBV12-3 or TRBV12-4 and TRBJ1-1; possible D gene TRBD1, 5 bases. This CDR3 spans 14 amino acids. Trimming took 5 bases from V and 0 from J, leaving 10 bases between them. CDR3 DNA sequence: TGTGCCAGCAGTATGGACACCTTGAACACTGAAGCTTTCTTT. Translating gives CASSMDTLNTEAFF.

This chain joins TRBV5-8 and TRBJ1-5, with D tentatively TRBD1 (6 bases). This CDR3 has 14 amino acids. CDR1 is SGHTS and CDR2 is YDEGEE in the germline V gene. Deletions cut 5 bases from V and 7 bases from J, with 16 bases between. The chain's CDR3 is CASSSQGTGQPQHF. Here the CDR3 DNA reads TGTGCCAGCAGTTCCCAGGGGACGGGACAGCCCCAGCATTTT.

V is TRBV3-1 and J is TRBJ2-7; D remains unclear. Trimming removed 5 bases at V and 0 bases at J, with 11 bases between. Germline-derived CDR1 and CDR2 are LGHDT and YNNKEL (reference sequence). CDR3 size: 14 residues. The CDR3 bases are TGTGCCAGCAGCAGGACCGTGAGCTCCTACGAGCAGTACTTC. It encodes CASSRTVSSYEQYF.

The CDR3 DNA reads TGTGCCAGTAGTATAGCACTAGCGAGGGCCGGGGAGCTGTTTTTT. Protein product: CASSIALARAGELFF. The chain joins TRBV19 to TRBJ2-2; 7 bases match TRBD2. The trim removed 1 base at V and 6 bases at J, leaving 5 bases unmatched. Per the germline V gene, CDR1 is LNHDA and CDR2 is SQIVND (reference sequence). The CDR3 has 15 residues.

In this sample, this clonotype turned up many times. The chain is built from TRBV3-1 and TRBJ2-3, with TRBD2 identical over 9 bases. This CDR3 comprises 15 residues. With V trimmed by 4 bases and J by 6 bases, 8 bases remained unmatched. The germline gives CDR1 LGHDT, CDR2 YNNKEL (reference sequence). CDR3 bases: TGTGCCAGCAGCCCACCTAGCGGGATGTCGGATACGCAGTATTTT. This codes for CASSPPSGMSDTQYF.

Of note for this clonotype: Possible read error: a much larger clone is one base away. The CDR3 ends on some other residue instead of the conserved phenylalanine or tryptophan, so this is likely a read error. Here the CDR3 DNA reads TGCAGCTTGATCGGCGAGGGCGGGTTCGGGGAGACCCAGTACATC. Encoded protein: CSLIGEGGFGETQYI. The J gene is TRBJ2-5, the V gene TRBV29-1; a possible D gene is TRBD2 (5 bases). With 8 bases removed from V and 5 bases from J, the gap between germline ends came to 24 bases. There are 15 residues in the CDR3. CDR1 and CDR2 (germline): SQVTM, ANQGSEA.

This clonotype came up a few times. The chain combines TRBV4-1 with TRBJ2-5; possibly TRBD1 or TRBD2 for D (6 bases each). Germline CDR1 and CDR2: MGHRA and YSYEKL. Trimming removed 2 bases from V and 5 bases from J, with 18 bases in between. The length of the CDR3 is 16 residues. As DNA, the CDR3 is TGCGCCAGCAGCCAATCAGAACGCGGAGGGGGGGAGACCCAGTACTTC. Its protein is CASSQSERGGGETQYF.

This clonotype has at least ten counts. V gene TRBV25-1 combines with J gene TRBJ2-7; no firm D call. Per germline, CDR1 MGHDK and CDR2 SYGVNS. The CDR3 extends over 15 amino acids. The ends were cut back, 2 bases at V and 0 bases at J, with 11 bases in the middle. The CDR3 loop reads CASSEGTVISYEQYF. The CDR3 DNA reads as TGTGCCAGCAGTGAAGGAACGGTTATCTCCTACGAGCAGTACTTC.

This chain connects TRBV14 to TRBJ1-2, with D unclear. Trimming removed 1 base at V and 8 bases at J, with 11 bases between. This CDR3 has 13 amino acids. Germline V gene data show CDR1 as SGHDN and CDR2 as FVKESK. The CDR3 sequence is CASSQGTLGGYTF. The CDR3 nucleotides are TGTGCCAGCAGCCAAGGGACCCTGGGAGGCTACACCTTC.

The table lists this clonotype with many counts. V usage is TRBV27 and J usage is TRBJ2-5; 10 nucleotides line up with TRBD2. With V trimmed by 10 bases and J by 5 bases, 10 bases remained unmatched. The CDR3 sequence is 14 residues long. Germline V lookup: CDR1 MNHEY, CDR2 SMNVEV (reference sequence). CDR3 in DNA: TGTGCCACCGGGGGTAGCGGGAGGAGGGAGACCCAGTACTTC. Encoded protein: CATGGSGRRETQYF.

This chain uses TRBV5-5 with TRBJ2-1, with 12 bases identical to TRBD2. Germline CDR1 reads SGHKS; CDR2 reads YYEKEE (reference sequence). V shed 7 bases and J 9 bases; nucleotides not matched to a gene: 14. The CDR3 consists of 16 residues. CDR3 protein: CASAPELAGGWGEQFF. Written as DNA, the CDR3 is TGTGCCAGCGCCCCAGAACTAGCGGGAGGTTGGGGTGAGCAGTTCTTC.

This clonotype was seen only a few times. This chain joins TRBV6-2 or TRBV6-3 and TRBJ1-3; 8 nucleotides match TRBD1. The CDR3 is made up of 16 amino acids. After removal of 5 bases from V and 2 bases from J, the junction contained 8 bases not matched to a gene. The germline gives CDR1 MNHEY, CDR2 SVGEGT. The CDR3 DNA follows: TGTGCCAGCAGTAGGGGGACAGGCCATCCTGGAAACACCATATATTTT. Its translation: CASSRGTGHPGNTIYF.

In its sample, this clonotype was seen many times. This chain uses TRBV7-2 with TRBJ2-5, with D maybe TRBD2 (6 bases). The CDR3 has 15 amino acids. Germline lookup yields CDR1 SGHTA and CDR2 FQGNSA. V was clipped by 3 bases and J by 1 base, with 12 bases between them. CDR3 region: CASSFPGLSQETQYF. DNA of the CDR3: TGTGCCAGCAGCTTCCCCGGACTAAGCCAAGAGACCCAGTACTTC. The complete variable domain, with remaining parts taken from reference TRBV7-2 and TRBJ2-5, reads GAGVSQSPSNKVTEKGKDVELRCDPISGHTALYWYRQSLGQGLEFLIYFQGNSAPDKSGLPSDRFSAERTGGSVSTLTIQRTQQEDSAVYLCASSFPGLSQETQYFGPGTRLLVL.

This clonotype was counted ten times or more. The chain employs TRBV19 and TRBJ2-5; TRBD1 matches 7 bases. V lost 4 bases, J lost 0 bases, and 2 bases stayed unmatched. CDR3 length equals 14 residues. Germline CDR1 LNHDA, CDR2 SQIVND (reference sequence). The DNA of the CDR3 is TGTGCCAGTAGTAGGGGACAGTACCAAGAGACCCAGTACTTC. Translation gives CASSRGQYQETQYF.